A single sample is the source of the 18 T cell receptor beta chains below, sequenced in a study of technical replicates of blood from a few donors. Produced via immunoSEQ multiplex PCR; TCRdb's table is partial and in-frame only. The table has under 85,000 clones, approximately 93% seen once; the top ten hold around 0.43%. Sequenced sample: T cells isolated from PBMCs. The receptors here all came from a human donor in good health.

This chain joins TRBV11-3 and TRBJ1-1, with 7 nucleotides matching TRBD1. The CDR3 totals 15 residues. CDR1 is SGHNT and CDR2 is YENEEA in the germline V gene. V gave up 2 bases and J gave up 6 bases; unmatched junction bases: 9. CDR3: CASSLFGQGGSEAFF. In nucleotides, the CDR3 is TGTGCCAGCAGCTTATTTGGCCAGGGGGGATCTGAAGCTTTCTTT.

The chain has TRBV5-6 and TRBJ2-3; 10 bases are a match to TRBD2. Trimming at V came to 0 bases and at J to 0 bases, leaving 7 bases not matched to a gene. Looked up from germline, CDR1 is SGHDT and CDR2 is YYEEEE. CDR3 length: 18 residues. In nucleotides, the CDR3 is TGTGCCAGCAGCTTGGGACTAGCGGGTCGTTCTAGCACAGATACGCAGTATTTT. It is translated as CASSLGLAGRSSTDTQYF.

The chain links TRBV28 to TRBJ1-1, with D perhaps matching TRBD1 (6 bases). Trimming pared 2 bases from V and 0 bases from J, leaving 13 bases between. Germline V CDR1 and CDR2: MDHEN, SYDVKM. CDR3 size: 16 residues. CDR3 sequence (DNA): TGTGCCAGCAGTTTAGGGGGGGGCGCGTTGAACACTGAAGCTTTCTTT. Translating it yields CASSLGGGALNTEAFF.

The chain couples TRBV5-6 to TRBJ1-2; 9 bases are a match to TRBD1. The V gene end was trimmed by 2 bases and the J gene end by 4 bases; junction bases not matched to a gene: 6. Germline assignment: CDR1 SGHDT and CDR2 YYEEEE. The CDR3 runs to 15 residues. CDR3 protein: CASSLGQGFGYGYTF. DNA for the CDR3: TGTGCCAGCAGCTTAGGACAGGGGTTCGGCTATGGCTACACCTTC. The full variable domain, with the rest looked up from reference TRBV5-6 and TRBJ1-2, is DAGVTQSPTHLIKTRGQQVTLRCSPKSGHDTVSWYQQALGQGPQFIFQYYEEEERQRGNFPDRFSGHQFPNYSSELNVNALLLGDSALYLCASSLGQGFGYGYTFGSGTRLTVV.

The rearrangement uses TRBV28 and TRBJ2-1; 16 bases match TRBD2. Germline V gene lookup returns CDR1 MDHEN and CDR2 SYDVKM. The junction had 6 bases not matched to a gene; V was cut back by 4 bases and J by 0 bases. The CDR3 consists of 19 residues. For the CDR3, the DNA is TGTGCCAGCAGTTCCCCGGGACTAGCGGGAGGGACCTCCTACAATGAGCAGTTCTTC. Its translation is CASSSPGLAGGTSYNEQFF.

The chain is built from TRBV19 and TRBJ1-5, with D uncertain. CDR3 length: 12 residues. Germline loops: CDR1 LNHDA, CDR2 SQIVND (reference sequence). Trimming removed 6 bases at V and 1 base at J, with 4 bases between. The CDR3 region is CASSGSNQPQHF. CDR3 coding DNA: TGTGCCAGTAGCGGGAGCAATCAGCCCCAGCATTTT.

The V and J genes are TRBV27 and TRBJ2-3; 9 nucleotides match TRBD1. The CDR3 is 15 residues long. The V gene end was trimmed by 6 bases and the J gene end by 5 bases; junction bases not matched to a gene: 9. From germline, CDR1 is MNHEY and CDR2 SMNVEV (reference sequence). The CDR3 reads CASRTDRGLIDTQYF. CDR3 DNA sequence: TGTGCCAGCAGAACCGACAGGGGGTTGATAGATACGCAGTATTTT.

The V call is TRBV9, the J call TRBJ1-4, with 7 nucleotides matching TRBD1. Losses at the gene ends were 9 bases for V and 4 bases for J; bases not matched to a gene: 6. There are 13 residues in the CDR3. Germline-derived CDR1 and CDR2 are SGDLS and YYNGEE. The CDR3 here is CATKDRLNEKLFF. DNA of the CDR3: TGTGCCACTAAGGACAGGCTTAATGAAAAACTGTTTTTT.

The chain carries TRBV19 and TRBJ2-3; 10 bases align to TRBD2. The germline gives CDR1 LNHDA, CDR2 SQIVND (reference sequence). The CDR3 contains 19 residues. V was clipped by 6 bases and J by 0 bases; unmatched bases: 15. The DNA of the CDR3 is TGTGCCAGTAGCCGCCTAGCGGGAGCCCCAACGCTTAGCACAGATACGCAGTATTTT. Protein: CASSRLAGAPTLSTDTQYF.

The chain carries TRBV7-8 and TRBJ2-2; D is undetermined. Looked up from germline, CDR1 is SGHVS and CDR2 is FQNEAQ. Trimming removed 1 base at V and 7 bases at J, with 7 bases between. The length of the CDR3 is 13 residues. CDR3 DNA: TGTGCCAGCAGCTTAGTTCGGGTCGGGGAGCTGTTTTTT. Translation gives CASSLVRVGELFF.

V is TRBV5-1 and J is TRBJ1-2; D unresolved. Looked up from germline, CDR1 is SGHRS and CDR2 is YFSETQ. The CDR3 loop spans 14 amino acids. Between the trimmed V and J ends, which lost 0 bases and 8 bases, there was a span of 14 bases. CDR3 DNA: TGCGCCAGCAGCTTGGGACTGCTGCCCTGGGGCTACACCTTC. Amino acid sequence: CASSLGLLPWGYTF. Full variable domain (missing parts from reference TRBV5-1 and TRBJ1-2): KAGVTQTPRYLIKTRGQQVTLSCSPISGHRSVSWYQQTPGQGLQFLFEYFSETQRNKGNFPGRFSGRQFSNSRSEMNVSTLELGDSALYLCASSLGLLPWGYTFGSGTRLTVV.

V usage is TRBV19 and J usage is TRBJ1-3, with TRBD1 matching 7 bases. J lost 0 bases, V lost 5 bases, and 10 bases had no gene match. Germline V gene data show CDR1 as LNHDA and CDR2 as SQIVND (reference sequence). The CDR3 runs 17 residues. For the CDR3, the DNA is TGTGCCAGTAGTGGACGGGACAGCTATCCCTCTGGAAACACCATATATTTT. Its protein is CASSGRDSYPSGNTIYF.

V gene TRBV9 combines with J gene TRBJ2-7; TRBD1 is a possible D gene (5 bases). From germline, CDR1 is SGDLS and CDR2 YYNGEE. This CDR3 is built from 14 residues. V dropped 0 bases and J dropped 2 bases, with 9 bases sitting between them. CDR3 coding DNA: TGTGCCAGCAGCGTAGGGGGCGCGGCCTACGAGCAGTACTTC. This gives the protein CASSVGGAAYEQYF.

The chain carries TRBV5-1 and TRBJ2-1; 11 bases agree with TRBD2. The CDR3 is 15 amino acids. Trimming at V came to 0 bases and at J to 10 bases, leaving 6 bases not matched to a gene. CDR1 is SGHRS, CDR2 YFSETQ, per germline. CDR3: CASSLATGLAGEQFF. Here the CDR3 DNA reads TGCGCCAGCAGCTTGGCCACCGGACTAGCGGGCGAGCAGTTCTTC.

This clone was counted once. The J gene is TRBJ2-7, the V gene TRBV9, with 11 bases that match TRBD1. CDR1 and CDR2 (germline): SGDLS, YYNGEE. J was trimmed by 4 bases and V by 2 bases; bases with no gene match: 5. The CDR3 sequence is 15 residues long. DNA of the CDR3: TGTGCCAGCAGCGTTTCCGGGACAGGGGGGTACGAGCAGTACTTC. It specifies CASSVSGTGGYEQYF.

V gene TRBV2 combines with J gene TRBJ1-5, with 8 nucleotides matching TRBD1. The CDR3 loop spans 14 amino acids. V lost 6 bases and J lost 10; bases outside the gene matches: 11. The germline CDR1 and CDR2 sequences are SNHLY and FYNNEI. Here the CDR3 reads CASSSGTGRSPQHF. The CDR3 coding sequence is TGTGCCAGCAGCTCCGGGACAGGTCGTTCTCCCCAGCATTTT.

The chain recombines TRBV7-2 with TRBJ2-1, with unresolved D. With 1 base removed from V and 7 bases from J, the gap between germline ends came to 17 bases. The germline V gene encodes CDR1 SGHTA and CDR2 FQGNSA. CDR3 length: 16 residues. The CDR3 region is CASSLVYQPGMNEQFF. The CDR3 nucleotides are TGTGCCAGCAGCTTAGTGTACCAACCCGGTATGAATGAGCAGTTCTTC.

The chain combines TRBV6-4 with TRBJ2-1; 10 bases map to TRBD1. CDR3 length: 16 amino acids. The V gene's germline CDR1 is MRHNA and CDR2 SNTAGT. J was trimmed by 1 base and V by 6 bases; bases with no gene match: 6. The CDR3 loop reads CASSPGTGESYNEQFF. CDR3 sequence (DNA): TGTGCCAGCAGCCCCGGGACAGGGGAATCCTACAATGAGCAGTTCTTC.